A selection of T cell receptor beta chains follows, all from one sample in a study of T cells in Graves' hyperthyroidism and ophthalmopathy. TCRdb recomputed calls from the multiplex PCR reads with MiXCR, one row per CDR3 protein. The sample has about 480,000 distinct CDR3 sequences; approximately 24% are singletons. The sample consisted of blood. All receptors come from a woman in her thirties with Graves' ophthalmopathy. Both conserved end residues are part of each CDR3. Fields, in order: clone size, V gene, D gene, J gene, CDR3 protein, CDR3 DNA. The D gene is left open where the match is weak. Part of the rows lack a size; the others show once, few, many or a class for expanded clones.

-	TRBV12-3/TRBV12-4	TRBD1	TRBJ2-7	CASSPLGTGHEQYF	TGTGCCAGCAGTCCCCTCGGGACAGGGCACGAGCAGTACTTC
-	TRBV6-5	TRBD1	TRBJ2-5	CASKPIQGVEYF	TGTGCCAGCAAGCCTATTCAGGGGGTTGAGTACTTC
many	TRBV15	-	TRBJ2-5	CATSSRVQETQYF	TGTGCCACCAGCAGCCGGGTCCAAGAGACCCAGTACTTC
many	TRBV19	-	TRBJ1-2	CASTTAVGSNPYGYTF	TGTGCCAGTACCACCGCGGTCGGGTCCAACCCCTATGGCTACACCTTC
many	TRBV4-2	TRBD1	TRBJ2-5	CASSLWDRETQYF	TGTGCCAGCAGCCTATGGGACAGGGAGACCCAGTACTTC
many	TRBV28	-	TRBJ1-2	CASSLLGSGYTF	TGTGCCAGCAGTTTATTGGGTAGTGGCTACACCTTC
-	TRBV6-2/TRBV6-3	TRBD2	TRBJ2-7	CASSSPWTSGRGTYEQYF	TGTGCCAGCAGTTCCCCTTGGACTAGCGGGAGGGGGACCTACGAGCAGTACTTC
many	TRBV6-1	-	TRBJ1-2	CASTEQGLGYTF	TGTGCCAGCACCGAACAGGGTTTAGGCTACACCTTC
-	TRBV7-6	TRBD1	TRBJ1-3	CASSFYDRDGNTIYF	TGTGCCAGCAGCTTTTACGACAGGGATGGAAACACCATATATTTT
many	TRBV7-8	-	TRBJ2-5	CASGPGTYETATQYF	TGTGCCAGCGGGCCAGGGACCTACGAAACGGCGACCCAGTACTTC
many	TRBV27	-	TRBJ1-2	CASSLSGGKGYTF	TGTGCCAGCAGTTTATCGGGGGGAAAAGGCTACACCTTC
-	TRBV20-1	-	TRBJ2-3	CSATLSTDTQYF	TGCAGTGCCACGCTTAGCACAGATACGCAGTATTTT
many	TRBV20-1	-	TRBJ1-1	CSAEKNTEAFF	TGCAGTGCGGAAAAGAACACTGAAGCTTTCTTT
many	TRBV2	-	TRBJ1-2	CASSGDGGNGYTF	TGTGCCAGCAGTGGGGACGGAGGGAATGGCTACACCTTC
many	TRBV28	TRBD2	TRBJ2-5	CASRPTSVETQYF	TGTGCCAGCAGACCGACTAGCGTAGAGACCCAGTACTTC
-	TRBV28	-	TRBJ2-5	CASFGGKETQYF	TGTGCCAGCTTTGGCGGAAAAGAGACCCAGTACTTC
many	TRBV6-5	-	TRBJ1-2	CASLMGMTGGYTF	TGTGCCAGCCTTATGGGGATGACAGGTGGCTACACCTTC
few	TRBV6-5	TRBD2	TRBJ2-5	CASSYSGLAGVETQYF	TGTGCCAGCAGTTACTCCGGACTAGCGGGGGTAGAGACCCAGTACTTC
-	TRBV10-3	TRBD1	TRBJ1-2	CAISEPDRGSYGYTF	TGTGCCATCAGTGAACCCGACAGGGGCTCCTATGGCTACACCTTC
many	TRBV6-2/TRBV6-3	TRBD1	TRBJ2-7	CASRRTGGSGYEQYF	TGTGCCAGCAGAAGGACAGGGGGCTCAGGCTACGAGCAGTACTTC
-	TRBV6-2/TRBV6-3	TRBD1	TRBJ1-5	CASSHRDSKMYSNQPQHF	TGTGCCAGCAGTCACCGGGACAGCAAGATGTATAGCAATCAGCCCCAGCATTTT
many	TRBV12-3/TRBV12-4	TRBD1	TRBJ1-1	CASSPAGDRGGSAFF	TGTGCCAGCAGTCCCGCGGGGGACAGGGGCGGGTCTGCTTTCTTT